This TCR beta chain derives from a study of CD8 T cells in ankylosing spondylitis. Findings of the study overall: Characteristic, it appeared, of ankylosing spondylitis blood was a TCR beta motif of eight highly homologous variants. Matched ankylosing spondylitis synovial fluid reportedly contained a significantly enriched population of disease-linked clones.

By quantitative 5'-RACE with molecular barcodes, the TCR beta libraries were made. TCRdb processed the 5' RACE reads anew with MiXCR; each CDR3 protein has one entry. The sample lists approximately 340,000 distinct CDR3 sequences, approximately 14% seen once, with roughly 0.99% in the top ten. Points on this clonotype: Antigen specificity is unknown.

The sequence came from a male donor with ankylosing spondylitis or in good health (not recorded which). Specimen: blood, either unsorted or a sorted T cell fraction (not recorded which).

The CDR3 here is CASRDGGYTF. CDR3 nucleotides: TGTGCCAGTAGGGATGGAGGCTACACCTTC. The V and J genes are TRBV19 and TRBJ1-2, with D uncertain. There are 10 residues in the CDR3. V lost 6 bases and J lost 8, with 7 bases in between. Germline CDR1 LNHDA, CDR2 SQIVND (reference sequence).